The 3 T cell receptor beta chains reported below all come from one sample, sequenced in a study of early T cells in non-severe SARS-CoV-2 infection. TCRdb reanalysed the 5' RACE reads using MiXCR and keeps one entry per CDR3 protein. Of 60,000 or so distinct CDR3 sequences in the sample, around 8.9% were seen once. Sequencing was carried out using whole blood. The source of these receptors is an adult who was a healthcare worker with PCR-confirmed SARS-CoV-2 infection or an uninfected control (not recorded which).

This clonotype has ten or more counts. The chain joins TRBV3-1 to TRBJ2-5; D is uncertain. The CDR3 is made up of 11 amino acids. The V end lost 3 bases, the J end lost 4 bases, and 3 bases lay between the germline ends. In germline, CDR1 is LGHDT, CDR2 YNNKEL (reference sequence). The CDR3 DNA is TGTGCCAGCAGCCACTTAGAGACCCAGTACTTC. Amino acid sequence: CASSHLETQYF.

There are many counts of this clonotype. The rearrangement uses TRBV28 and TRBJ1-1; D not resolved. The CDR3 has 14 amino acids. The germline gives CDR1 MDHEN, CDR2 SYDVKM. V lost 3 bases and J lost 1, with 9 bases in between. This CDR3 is CASSLPSANTEAFF. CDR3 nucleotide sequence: TGTGCCAGCAGTTTGCCGTCGGCGAACACTGAAGCTTTCTTT.

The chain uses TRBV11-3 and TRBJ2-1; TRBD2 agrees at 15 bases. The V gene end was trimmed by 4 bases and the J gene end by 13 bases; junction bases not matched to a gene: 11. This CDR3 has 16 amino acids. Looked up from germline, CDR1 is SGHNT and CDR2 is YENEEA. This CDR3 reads CASSYGTSGRPSPQFF. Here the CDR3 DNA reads TGTGCCAGCAGCTACGGGACTAGCGGGAGGCCGTCTCCTCAGTTCTTC.